The 16 T cell receptor beta chains below all came from one sample that was sequenced in a study of blood T cells in healthy people across ages. Primers used in a second PCR of about 7 to 12 cycles were a sample-barcoded 5' primer and a J-beta primer mix. TCRdb analysed the 5' RACE reads with MiXCR anew, one entry per CDR3 protein. The profile shows 1,300,000 or so distinct CDR3 sequences, almost 60% of them singletons. What was sequenced was blood. The source is a man younger than 30 in good health.

The rearrangement links TRBV3-1 to TRBJ2-5, with TRBD1 matching over 7 bases. The junction had 5 bases not matched to a gene; V was cut back by 2 bases and J by 2 bases. Looked up from germline, CDR1 is LGHDT and CDR2 is YNNKEL (reference sequence). The CDR3 is 15 amino acids. The CDR3 region is CASSQFPQGQETQYF. CDR3 nucleotides: TGTGCCAGCAGCCAATTTCCACAGGGGCAAGAGACCCAGTACTTC.

The rearrangement joins TRBV29-1 to TRBJ2-1; TRBD1 is a possible D gene (6 bases). The CDR3 runs 16 residues. V lost 0 bases and J 7 bases, leaving 19 bases between the germline ends. Germline CDR1 reads SQVTM; CDR2 reads ANQGSEA. CDR3 loop: CSVEDRWVLGGNEQFF. Written as DNA, the CDR3 is TGCAGCGTTGAAGATCGTTGGGTTTTAGGGGGTAATGAGCAGTTCTTC.

The chain carries TRBV14 and TRBJ1-1, with D unresolved. The CDR3 contains 14 residues. Trimming removed 1 base from V and 6 bases from J, with 12 bases in between. Germline V gene data show CDR1 as SGHDN and CDR2 as FVKESK. The CDR3 coding sequence is TGTGCCAGCAGCCAAGTTGCGGCGTTCGCTGAAGCTTTCTTT. The encoded protein is CASSQVAAFAEAFF.

The chain joins TRBV10-3 to TRBJ1-1; D uncertain. The CDR3 loop spans 13 amino acids. Germline V lookup: CDR1 ENHRY, CDR2 SYGVKD. Between the trimmed V and J ends, which lost 8 bases and 1 base, there was a span of 11 bases. The CDR3 nucleotides read TGTGCCATCTGGCCAGAAGGGAACACTGAAGCTTTCTTT. This translates into CAIWPEGNTEAFF.

This chain connects TRBV18 to TRBJ1-2; D is unresolved. Germline loops: CDR1 KGHSH, CDR2 LQKENI. V was clipped by 2 bases and J by 4 bases, with 8 bases between them. The CDR3 has 13 residues. CDR3 nucleotides: TGTGCCAGCTCACCATTGGAGTCCTATGGCTACACCTTC. This codes for CASSPLESYGYTF.

This clonotype was seen a handful of times. This chain connects TRBV4-1 to TRBJ1-2, with TRBD1 as a possible D gene (5 bases). With 1 base removed from V and 7 bases from J, the gap between germline ends came to 10 bases. The CDR3 contains 13 residues. Germline loops: CDR1 MGHRA, CDR2 YSYEKL. The CDR3 nucleotides are TGCGCCAGCAGCCAAGGGGACTTCGTTGGCTACACCTTC. Protein sequence: CASSQGDFVGYTF.

This clonotype showed up just a few times. The chain employs TRBV7-2 and TRBJ2-1; 8 bases map to TRBD2. Germline CDR1 reads SGHTA; CDR2 reads FQGNSA. V lost 5 bases and J lost 0; bases outside the gene matches: 6. CDR3 length equals 16 residues. The CDR3 sequence: CASSPGGGHSYNEQFF. CDR3 nucleotides: TGTGCCAGCAGCCCCGGGGGGGGACACTCCTACAATGAGCAGTTCTTC.

This chain uses TRBV6-2 or TRBV6-3 with TRBJ2-7; the D gene is possibly TRBD1 (6 bases). Trimming removed 5 bases at V and 4 bases at J, with 12 bases between. Germline values: CDR1 MNHEY, CDR2 SVGEGT. CDR3 size: 13 residues. CDR3 sequence: CASSATQGYEQYF. DNA of the CDR3: TGTGCCAGCAGTGCTACGCAGGGGTACGAGCAGTACTTC.

V usage is TRBV18 and J usage is TRBJ1-3; tentatively, D is TRBD1 (5 bases). Trimming cost V 4 bases and J 0 bases, with 10 bases left between them. CDR3 length: 15 residues. The germline CDR1 and CDR2 sequences are KGHSH and LQKENI. This chain's CDR3 is CASSLSDSSGNTIYF. The CDR3 nucleotides read TGTGCCAGCTCACTCTCCGACAGCTCTGGAAACACCATATATTTT.

J is TRBJ2-3 and V is TRBV7-2; 7 nucleotides agree with TRBD2. V gave up 2 bases and J gave up 6 bases; unmatched junction bases: 8. The CDR3 runs to 15 residues. From germline, CDR1 is SGHTA and CDR2 FQGNSA. This CDR3 reads CASSLHAGVGDTQYF. CDR3 DNA sequence: TGTGCCAGCAGCTTACACGCGGGAGTGGGGGATACGCAGTATTTT.

This chain connects TRBV29-1 to TRBJ1-4; maybe TRBD1 (5 bases). V lost 0 bases and J 10 bases, leaving 12 bases between the germline ends. The germline gives CDR1 SQVTM, CDR2 ANQGSEA. The CDR3 is 13 amino acids. The CDR3 reads CSVEEGTGGKLFF. CDR3 in DNA: TGCAGCGTTGAAGAGGGTACGGGGGGAAAACTGTTTTTT.

The chain recombines TRBV3-1 with TRBJ2-7; TRBD2 matches at 16 bases. The V gene's germline CDR1 is LGHDT and CDR2 YNNKEL (reference sequence). V shed 4 bases and J 4 bases; nucleotides not matched to a gene: 7. The CDR3 covers 17 residues. The chain's CDR3 is CASSPSLGLAGGYEQYF. DNA of the CDR3: TGTGCCAGCAGCCCTTCCCTGGGACTAGCGGGAGGGTACGAGCAGTACTTC.

This chain links TRBV30 with TRBJ2-3; D is unclear. With 0 bases removed from V and 2 bases from J, the gap between germline ends came to 12 bases. The CDR3 sequence is 15 residues long. In germline, CDR1 is GTSNPN, CDR2 SVGIG (reference sequence). The CDR3 region has the DNA TGTGCCTGGAGTGTGCTGTTAGCTCCCACAGATACGCAGTATTTT. It encodes CAWSVLLAPTDTQYF.

This chain links TRBV7-2 with TRBJ1-4; a possible D gene is TRBD1 (5 bases). V was shortened by 6 bases and J by 4 bases, with 12 bases between the two germline ends. Germline V gene sequence: CDR1 SGHTA, CDR2 FQGNSA. The CDR3 runs 14 residues. As DNA, the CDR3 is TGTGCCAGCAGTCCGAGACAGCGTAATGAAAAACTGTTTTTT. Protein sequence: CASSPRQRNEKLFF. Full variable domain (remainder filled in from reference TRBV7-2 and TRBJ1-4): GAGVSQSPSNKVTEKGKDVELRCDPISGHTALYWYRQSLGQGLEFLIYFQGNSAPDKSGLPSDRFSAERTGGSVSTLTIQRTQQEDSAVYLCASSPRQRNEKLFFGSGTQLSVL.

The CDR3 bases are TGCGCCAGCAGCCTGCTACTTTCTGAAAAACTGTTTTTT. It specifies CASSLLLSEKLFF. This chain uses TRBV4-1 with TRBJ1-4; D remains ambiguous. This CDR3 region has 13 residues. CDR1 is MGHRA and CDR2 is YSYEKL in the germline V gene. V was pared by 4 bases and J by 7 bases, with 10 bases between.

The J gene is TRBJ2-5, the V gene TRBV4-3, with a tentative D call TRBD1 (5 bases). Trimming pared 2 bases from V and 4 bases from J, leaving 20 bases between. Germline V gene lookup returns CDR1 LGHNA and CDR2 YSLEER. The CDR3 length is 17 residues. The CDR3 protein is CASSQKMGQGWGETQYF. CDR3 coding DNA: TGCGCCAGCAGCCAAAAGATGGGGCAGGGATGGGGAGAGACCCAGTACTTC.